The rows below give T cell receptor beta chains drawn from one sample of a study of patients and donors after allogeneic stem cell transplantation. A single record per CDR3 protein comes from TCRdb applying MiXCR to the RT-PCR reads. The profile shows more than 850,000 distinct CDR3 sequences, under 20% of them singletons. Specimen: blood, either unsorted or a sorted T cell fraction (not recorded which). Receptors originate from a human donor who was either an allogeneic HSCT recipient or a stem cell or donor lymphocyte infusion donor (not recorded which). It is not recorded whose cells these are; they may come from a transplant donor. Both conserved end residues are part of each CDR3. Fields, in order: J gene, clone size, D gene, V gene, CDR3 protein, CDR3 DNA. The D gene is left open where the match is weak. The size field is filled for only some rows; it gives once, few, many or a size class.

TRBJ2-6 NA NA TRBV4-2 CASSLRDNTDSGANVLTF TGTGCCAGCAGCCTGAGGGACAACACGGACTCTGGGGCCAACGTCCTGACTTTC
TRBJ2-2 NA NA TRBV5-1 CASSSLKNTGELFF TGCGCCAGCAGCTCGTTAAAGAACACCGGGGAGCTGTTTTTT
TRBJ2-1 few NA TRBV27 CASRGDGLNEQFF TGTGCCAGCAGAGGGGACGGCCTCAATGAGCAGTTCTTC
TRBJ2-1 NA NA TRBV12-3/TRBV12-4 CASSFNRGLRGGEQFF TGTGCCAGCAGTTTCAACAGGGGGTTGAGGGGGGGTGAGCAGTTCTTC
TRBJ1-1 few NA TRBV24-1 CATSDGGTNTEAFF TGTGCCACCAGTGACGGGGGAACGAACACTGAAGCTTTCTTT
TRBJ1-1 NA NA TRBV5-1 CASSTMDGTEAFF TGCGCCAGCAGCACGATGGACGGAACTGAAGCTTTCTTT
TRBJ2-1 NA NA TRBV6-4 CASSEVLGSNEQFF TGTGCCAGCAGTGAGGTTCTAGGTTCGAATGAGCAGTTCTTC
TRBJ1-1 NA NA TRBV5-1 CASSFSHLNTEAFF TGCGCCAGCAGCTTCAGCCATCTTAACACTGAAGCTTTCTTT
TRBJ2-1 few NA TRBV4-3 CASSQDRSWQFF TGCGCCAGCAGCCAAGATAGGTCTTGGCAGTTCTTC
TRBJ1-1 few NA TRBV7-9 CASSRRPNTEAFF TGTGCCAGCAGCCGTAGGCCGAACACTGAAGCTTTCTTT
TRBJ1-6 NA TRBD1 TRBV4-1 CASSQELGQGFSPYNSPLHF TGCGCCAGCAGCCAAGAGTTGGGACAGGGGTTCTCTCCCTATAATTCACCCCTCCACTTT
TRBJ2-3 few TRBD2 TRBV4-3 CASSLGTSGKDTQYF TGCGCCAGCAGCCTAGGGACTAGCGGGAAAGATACGCAGTATTTT
TRBJ1-1 NA TRBD1 TRBV10-3 CAISEAGGNTEAFF TGTGCCATCAGTGAAGCAGGGGGAAACACTGAAGCTTTCTTT
TRBJ2-3 NA TRBD2 TRBV12-3/TRBV12-4 CASSLGGGAWDF TGTGCCAGCAGTTTGGGCGGGGGGGCCTGGGATTTT
TRBJ1-4 NA NA TRBV12-3/TRBV12-4 CASSLKRGAEKLFF TGTGCCAGCAGTTTAAAAAGAGGGGCCGAAAAACTGTTTTTT
TRBJ1-6 NA NA TRBV6-2/TRBV6-3 CATDAGAPLHF TGTGCCACCGACGCGGGAGCACCCCTCCACTTT
TRBJ2-3 NA TRBD1 TRBV24-1 CATSDRDRSTDTQYF TGTGCCACCAGTGATCGGGACAGGAGCACAGATACGCAGTATTTT
TRBJ1-1 NA TRBD1 TRBV15 CATSRDRAGGEFSTEAFF TGTGCCACCAGCAGAGATAGGGCAGGGGGTGAGTTTTCCACTGAAGCTTTCTTT
TRBJ1-1 NA NA TRBV29-1 CSGRQMNTEAFF TGCAGCGGAAGACAGATGAACACTGAAGCTTTCTTT
TRBJ1-6 NA NA TRBV10-3 CAISESGRAPYNSPLHF TGTGCCATCAGTGAGTCGGGTAGGGCACCCTATAATTCACCCCTCCACTTT
TRBJ2-3 NA NA TRBV5-1 CASSLSDRESDTQYF TGCGCCAGCAGCTTGTCAGATCGGGAATCCGATACGCAGTATTTT
TRBJ1-3 NA NA TRBV7-9 CASSLPFRRSGNTIYF TGTGCCAGCAGCCTCCCCTTCCGGCGCTCTGGAAACACCATATATTTT
TRBJ2-1 few NA TRBV15 CATSMRNEQFF TGTGCCACCAGCATGAGAAATGAGCAGTTCTTC
TRBJ1-2 few NA TRBV4-3 CASSQETWAAVNYGYTF TGCGCCAGCAGCCAGGAAACGTGGGCAGCGGTTAACTATGGCTACACCTTC
TRBJ2-7 many NA TRBV29-1 CSVEILNRGAGEQYF TGCAGCGTTGAAATCCTTAACAGGGGCGCGGGGGAGCAGTACTTC
TRBJ1-3 NA NA TRBV20-1 CSARNTDSSGNTIYF TGCAGTGCTAGGAATACGGACAGCTCTGGAAACACCATATATTTT
TRBJ2-5 many TRBD2 TRBV12-3/TRBV12-4 CATTGRGGETQYF TGTGCCACCACGGGGAGGGGAGGCGAGACCCAGTACTTC
TRBJ1-1 NA NA TRBV20-1 CSAREQGLNTEAFF TGCAGTGCTAGAGAACAGGGCTTGAACACTGAAGCTTTCTTT
TRBJ2-5 few NA TRBV9 CASSVGSGEETQYF TGTGCCAGCAGCGTCGGGTCCGGGGAAGAGACCCAGTACTTC
TRBJ1-4 few NA TRBV5-1 CASSLSGQAFNEKLFF TGCGCCAGCAGCTTGTCCGGACAAGCGTTTAATGAAAAACTGTTTTTT
TRBJ2-1 many TRBD2 TRBV14 CASSPGLAGEQFF TGTGCCAGCAGCCCGGGACTAGCGGGAGAGCAGTTCTTC
TRBJ2-2 few NA TRBV14 CASSLSVQPGELFF TGTGCCAGCAGCCTCTCTGTACAGCCCGGGGAGCTGTTTTTT
TRBJ1-1 many NA TRBV5-1 CASRFGGAMNTEAFF TGCGCCAGCAGGTTTGGAGGGGCTATGAACACTGAAGCTTTCTTT
TRBJ2-6 NA NA TRBV18 CASSLDRPGANVLTF TGTGCCAGCTCTCTGGACAGACCCGGGGCCAACGTCCTGACTTTC
TRBJ2-3 many NA TRBV9 CASSAEDTQYF TGTGCCAGCAGCGCAGAAGATACGCAGTATTTT
TRBJ2-7 NA NA TRBV4-1 CASSQDADSHSYEQYF TGCGCCAGCAGCCAAGATGCCGACAGCCACTCCTACGAGCAGTACTTC
TRBJ2-7 many TRBD2 TRBV29-1 CSVAGTSGRATTYEQYF TGCAGCGTTGCGGGGACTAGCGGACGAGCAACAACCTACGAGCAGTACTTC
TRBJ2-7 NA TRBD1 TRBV19 CASSIDLGQTYEQYF TGTGCCAGTAGTATAGATCTGGGACAGACCTACGAGCAGTACTTC
TRBJ2-1 many NA TRBV20-1 CSARDARDSHNEQFF TGCAGTGCTAGAGACGCCCGGGACTCACACAATGAGCAGTTCTTC
TRBJ2-1 few TRBD2 TRBV5-1 CASSLREGLNNEQFF TGCGCCAGCAGCTTGCGGGAGGGCCTCAACAATGAGCAGTTCTTC
TRBJ1-1 many TRBD1 TRBV2 CASSSTGVTEAFF TGTGCCAGCAGTTCGACAGGGGTAACTGAAGCTTTCTTT
TRBJ2-2 NA TRBD2 TRBV11-2 CASSKGLALNTGELFF TGTGCCAGCAGCAAGGGACTAGCGCTTAACACCGGGGAGCTGTTTTTT
TRBJ2-3 few NA TRBV24-1 CATSDVGIRDTQYF TGTGCCACCAGTGACGTGGGGATTCGAGATACGCAGTATTTT
TRBJ2-3 NA NA TRBV2 CASSTRGGTDTQYF TGTGCCAGCAGTACCAGGGGGGGCACAGATACGCAGTATTTT
TRBJ1-6 few NA TRBV27 CASSLSGSSYNSPLHF TGTGCCAGCAGTTTATCGGGGAGCTCCTATAATTCACCCCTCCACTTT
TRBJ2-5 few TRBD2 TRBV20-1 CSARDAASGVPQETQYF TGCAGTGCTAGAGATGCGGCTAGCGGGGTCCCTCAGGAGACCCAGTACTTC
TRBJ1-1 few TRBD1 TRBV7-9 CASSLALSGQGTEAFF TGTGCCAGCAGCTTAGCGTTATCGGGACAGGGTACTGAAGCTTTCTTT
TRBJ2-7 NA NA TRBV12-3/TRBV12-4 CASCEGREQYF TGTGCCAGCTGTGAAGGCCGCGAGCAGTACTTC
TRBJ2-2 NA NA TRBV2 CATTTAGSNTGELFF TGTGCCACCACAACGGCGGGATCGAACACCGGGGAGCTGTTTTTT
TRBJ2-7 NA NA TRBV2 CASSERTLYSYEQYF TGTGCCAGCAGTGAACGGACACTTTACTCCTACGAGCAGTACTTC
TRBJ2-5 many TRBD2 TRBV29-1 CSAQGLAGGQETQYF TGCAGCGCCCAGGGGCTAGCGGGGGGTCAAGAGACCCAGTACTTC
TRBJ2-7 NA NA TRBV6-2/TRBV6-3 CASSYRTKGGYEQYF TGTGCCAGCAGTTACCGGACTAAAGGAGGCTACGAGCAGTACTTC
TRBJ2-2 NA TRBD2 TRBV6-1 CASNRLAGGGNTGELFF TGTGCCAGCAATCGGCTAGCGGGAGGGGGGAACACCGGGGAGCTGTTTTTT
TRBJ2-3 NA NA TRBV13 CAGETGSTDTQYF TGTGCCGGGGAGACAGGTAGCACAGATACGCAGTATTTT
TRBJ2-1 few NA TRBV5-6 CASSLLQGHSYNEQFF TGTGCCAGCAGCTTACTCCAGGGACACTCCTACAATGAGCAGTTCTTC
TRBJ2-7 NA NA TRBV7-2 CASSLVTDSRSYEQYF TGTGCCAGCAGTCTAGTCACGGACAGCCGCTCCTACGAGCAGTACTTC
TRBJ2-3 NA TRBD2 TRBV9 CASSVAGTSGGTRSTDTQYF TGTGCCAGCAGCGTAGCTGGGACTAGCGGGGGGACCCGTAGCACAGATACGCAGTATTTT
TRBJ1-6 NA NA TRBV6-5 CASSYKGRQIVNSPLHF TGTGCCAGCAGCTACAAGGGGCGGCAGATCGTAAATTCACCCCTCCACTTT
TRBJ1-5 NA NA TRBV7-2 CASSLVGSNSNQPQHF TGTGCCAGCAGCTTAGTAGGGTCTAATAGCAATCAGCCCCAGCATTTT
TRBJ1-2 many NA TRBV6-4 CASSGGQNYGYTF TGTGCCAGCAGTGGGGGCCAGAACTATGGCTACACCTTC